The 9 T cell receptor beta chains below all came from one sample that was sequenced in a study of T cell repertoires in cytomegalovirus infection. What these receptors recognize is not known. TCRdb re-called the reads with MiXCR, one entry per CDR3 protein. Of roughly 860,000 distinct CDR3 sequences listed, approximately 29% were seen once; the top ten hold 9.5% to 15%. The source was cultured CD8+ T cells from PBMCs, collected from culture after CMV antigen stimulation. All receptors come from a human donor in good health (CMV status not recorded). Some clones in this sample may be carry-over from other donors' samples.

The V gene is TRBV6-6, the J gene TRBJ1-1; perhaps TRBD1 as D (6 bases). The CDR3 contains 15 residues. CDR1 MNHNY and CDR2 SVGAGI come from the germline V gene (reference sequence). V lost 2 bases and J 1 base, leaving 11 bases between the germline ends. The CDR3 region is CASSYLGRGNTEAFF. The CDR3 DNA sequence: TGTGCCAGCAGTTACCTCGGCAGGGGGAACACTGAAGCTTTCTTT.

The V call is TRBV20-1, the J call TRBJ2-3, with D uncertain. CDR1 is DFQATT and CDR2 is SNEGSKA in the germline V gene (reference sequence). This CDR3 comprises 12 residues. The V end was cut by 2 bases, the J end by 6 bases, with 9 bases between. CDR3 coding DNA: TGCAGTGCTAGACTAACTCGGGATACGCAGTATTTT. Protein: CSARLTRDTQYF.

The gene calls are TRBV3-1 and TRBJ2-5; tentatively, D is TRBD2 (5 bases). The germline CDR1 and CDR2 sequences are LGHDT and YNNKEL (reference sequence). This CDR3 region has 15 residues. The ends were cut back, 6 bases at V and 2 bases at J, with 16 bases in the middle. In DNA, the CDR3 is TGTGCCAGCAGTCCACTAGGAGGTCGGCAAGAGACCCAGTACTTC. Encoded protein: CASSPLGGRQETQYF.

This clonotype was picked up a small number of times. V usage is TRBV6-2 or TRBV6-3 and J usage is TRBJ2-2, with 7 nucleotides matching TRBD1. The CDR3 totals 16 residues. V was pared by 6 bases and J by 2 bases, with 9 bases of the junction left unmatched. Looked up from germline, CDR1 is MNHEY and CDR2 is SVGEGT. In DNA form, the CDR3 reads TGTGCCAGCAGCAACCTAGGACAGGAAAACACCGGGGAGCTGTTTTTT. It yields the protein CASSNLGQENTGELFF.

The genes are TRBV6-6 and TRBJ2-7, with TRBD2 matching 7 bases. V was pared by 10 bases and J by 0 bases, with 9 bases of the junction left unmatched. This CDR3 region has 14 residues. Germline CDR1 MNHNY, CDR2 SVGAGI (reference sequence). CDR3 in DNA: TGTGCCACCCGGGAGGAAGACTTCTCCTACGAGCAGTACTTC. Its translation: CATREEDFSYEQYF.

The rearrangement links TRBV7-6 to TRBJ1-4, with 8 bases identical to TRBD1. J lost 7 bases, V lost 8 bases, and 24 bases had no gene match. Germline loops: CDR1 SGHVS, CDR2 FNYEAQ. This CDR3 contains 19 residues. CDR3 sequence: CASGSTAGTGPFVFEKLFF. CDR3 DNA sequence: TGTGCCAGCGGGTCAACCGCCGGGACAGGCCCTTTTGTTTTTGAAAAACTGTTTTTT.

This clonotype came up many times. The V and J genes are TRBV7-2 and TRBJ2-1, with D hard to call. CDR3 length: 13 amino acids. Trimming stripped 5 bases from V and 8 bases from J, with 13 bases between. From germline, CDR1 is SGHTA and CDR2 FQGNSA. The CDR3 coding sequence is TGTGCCAGCAGCCCCCCCCGTGGGGATGAGCAGTTCTTC. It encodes CASSPPRGDEQFF.

CDR3 sequence (DNA): TGTGCCAGCAGTTACTCGACAGGGACAGGGGGCTTCTACGAGCAGTACGTC. This codes for CASSYSTGTGGFYEQYV. The rearrangement joins TRBV6-8 to TRBJ2-7; TRBD1 aligns across 12 bases. Germline CDR1 MNHGY, CDR2 SAAAGT. With V trimmed by 0 bases and J by 3 bases, 6 bases remained unmatched. There are 17 residues in the CDR3.

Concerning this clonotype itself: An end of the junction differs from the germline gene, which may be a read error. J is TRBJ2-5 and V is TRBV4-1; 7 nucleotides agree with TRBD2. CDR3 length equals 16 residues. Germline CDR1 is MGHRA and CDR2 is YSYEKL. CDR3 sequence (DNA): TGCGCCAACAGCCCATTTCCGGGACGGGGGGAAGAGACCCAGTACTTC. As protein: CANSPFPGRGEETQYF.